Below are 20 T cell receptor beta chains sequenced from a single sample in a study of T-cell reconstitution after alpha-beta-depleted transplantation in children. Preparation of the TCRbeta library involved a method that used unique molecular identifiers. A single record per CDR3 protein comes from TCRdb applying MiXCR to the PCR reads. The sample lists some 400,000 distinct CDR3 sequences; around 21% were seen once. The material was PBMCs from the stem cell graft donor, obtained from the stem cell graft. Receptors were obtained from a human donor who donated a stem cell graft to a child with acute myeloid leukemia.

The rearrangement links TRBV20-1 to TRBJ2-7, with 9 bases aligning to TRBD1. V lost 6 bases to trimming and J lost 0 bases; unmatched junction nucleotides: 15. The CDR3 length is 17 residues. The germline gives CDR1 DFQATT, CDR2 SNEGSKA (reference sequence). CDR3 DNA sequence: TGCAGTGCGCAGACGGGGGACAGGGAGGCTATCTCCTACGAGCAGTACTTC. It specifies CSAQTGDREAISYEQYF.

This clonotype came up many times. The J gene is TRBJ2-5, the V gene TRBV4-1; TRBD2 agrees at 11 bases. V shed 4 bases and J 1 base; nucleotides not matched to a gene: 2. This CDR3 comprises 15 residues. From germline, CDR1 is MGHRA and CDR2 YSYEKL. The CDR3 DNA is TGCGCCAGCAGCCTAGCGGGAGGGATCCAAGAGACCCAGTACTTC. This encodes CASSLAGGIQETQYF.

Ten or more counts support this clonotype. This chain uses TRBV29-1 with TRBJ2-1; D is unresolved. The CDR3 has 12 residues. Trimming took 0 bases from V and 10 from J, leaving 10 bases between them. The germline V gene encodes CDR1 SQVTM and CDR2 ANQGSEA. The CDR3 reads CSVEERREEQFF. DNA for the CDR3: TGCAGCGTTGAAGAGAGAAGAGAGGAGCAGTTCTTC.

This clonotype was recorded many times. The genes are TRBV20-1 and TRBJ2-3; D is possibly TRBD2 (5 bases). Germline values: CDR1 DFQATT, CDR2 SNEGSKA (reference sequence). V was shortened by 7 bases and J by 2 bases, with 10 bases between the two germline ends. The CDR3 sequence is 12 residues long. For the CDR3, the DNA is TGCAGTGGAGGGAGATCCACAGATACGCAGTATTTT. As protein: CSGGRSTDTQYF.

V gene TRBV12-3 or TRBV12-4 combines with J gene TRBJ1-1; D might be TRBD1 (6 bases). Trimming removed 7 bases at V and 0 bases at J, with 12 bases between. The CDR3 runs 14 residues. In nucleotides, the CDR3 is TGTGCCAGCACCGTGGAGGGGGTGAACACTGAAGCTTTCTTT. This encodes CASTVEGVNTEAFF.

A remark on this clonotype: Mismatch with germline at one junction end may stem from a read error. The chain employs TRBV20-1 and TRBJ2-3; 12 bases are shared with TRBD2. The CDR3 extends over 16 amino acids. Germline CDR1 is DFQATT and CDR2 is SNEGSKA (reference sequence). The CDR3 reads CSATRGLAGNTVTQYF. DNA for the CDR3: TGCAGTGCTACCCGAGGACTAGCGGGAAACACAGTTACGCAGTATTTT.

The rearrangement uses TRBV18 and TRBJ2-1; D uncertain. Per the germline V gene, CDR1 is KGHSH and CDR2 is LQKENI. CDR3 size: 12 residues. Between the trimmed V and J ends, which lost 3 bases and 6 bases, there was a span of 6 bases. CDR3 in amino acids: CASSPSINEQFF. The CDR3 DNA sequence: TGTGCCAGCTCACCGTCTATCAATGAGCAGTTCTTC. The whole variable domain, remainder taken from reference TRBV18 and TRBJ2-1, is NAGVMQNPRHLVRRRGQEARLRCSPMKGHSHVYWYRQLPEEGLKFMVYLQKENIIDESGMPKERFSAEFPKEGPSILRIQQVVRGDSAAYFCASSPSINEQFFGPGTRLTVL.

This clonotype was detected a few times. The chain recombines TRBV29-1 with TRBJ1-2; 7 positions agree with TRBD1. The CDR3 is 12 amino acids. The trim removed 5 bases at V and 4 bases at J, leaving 4 bases unmatched. Germline V gene lookup returns CDR1 SQVTM and CDR2 ANQGSEA. CDR3 protein: CSVRDSRYGYTF. CDR3 sequence (DNA): TGCAGCGTTCGGGACAGCCGCTATGGCTACACCTTC.

The CDR3 spells CASSLEWESEQYF. The CDR3 nucleotides are TGTGCCAGCAGCTTAGAGTGGGAGTCCGAGCAGTACTTC. V is TRBV11-3 and J is TRBJ2-7; maybe TRBD2 (5 bases). V was trimmed by 0 bases and J by 6 bases, leaving 9 bases between them. The CDR3 has 13 residues. CDR1 is SGHNT, CDR2 YENEEA, per germline. Supplemented by reference TRBV11-3 and TRBJ2-7, the full variable domain reads EAGVVQSPRYKIIEKKQPVAFWCNPISGHNTLYWYLQNLGQGPELLIRYENEEAVDDSQLPKDRFSAERLKGVDSTLKIQPAELGDSAVYLCASSLEWESEQYFGPGTRLTVT.

This clonotype was seen a handful of times. The chain combines TRBV12-3 or TRBV12-4 with TRBJ1-3; D remains ambiguous. Deletions cut 3 bases from V and 0 bases from J, with 6 bases between. The length of the CDR3 is 14 residues. The CDR3 bases are TGTGCCAGCAGTTTTCTGAGCTCTGGAAACACCATATATTTT. Protein sequence: CASSFLSSGNTIYF.

This clonotype was counted many times. This chain connects TRBV29-1 to TRBJ2-7; D is possibly TRBD2 (6 bases). V was shortened by 6 bases and J by 2 bases, with 17 bases between the two germline ends. Germline CDR1 SQVTM, CDR2 ANQGSEA. The CDR3 covers 14 residues. CDR3 bases: TGCAGCGTGGCCGGACTAACCAGTCCCTACGAGCAGTACTTC. This translates into CSVAGLTSPYEQYF.

This clonotype occurred a few times. The chain carries TRBV10-3 and TRBJ2-3; maybe TRBD1 (6 bases). Germline CDR1 is ENHRY and CDR2 is SYGVKD. This CDR3 spans 13 amino acids. Trimming left V 10 bases short and J 3 bases short, with 14 bases between. CDR3 protein: CASRGIGTDTQYF. CDR3 DNA sequence: TGTGCCAGCAGGGGTATTGGGACAGATACGCAGTATTTT.

The chain employs TRBV18 and TRBJ2-5; possible D gene TRBD2, 5 bases. Trimming took 2 bases from V and 5 from J, leaving 12 bases between them. In germline, CDR1 is KGHSH, CDR2 LQKENI. CDR3 length equals 14 residues. Here the CDR3 DNA reads TGTGCCAGCTCACCAAACGAGCGGACGGAGACCCAGTACTTC. It encodes CASSPNERTETQYF.

For the CDR3, the DNA is TGTGCCAGCAGCAGGGTTCCATACAATGAGCAGTTCTTC. This encodes CASSRVPYNEQFF. This sequence joins TRBV21-1 and TRBJ2-1. TRBV21-1 is designated a pseudogene. This CDR3 has 13 residues.

This clonotype was seen ten or more times. The chain carries TRBV12-3 or TRBV12-4 and TRBJ2-1; 9 positions match TRBD1. Trimming at V came to 9 bases and at J to 3 bases, leaving 6 bases not matched to a gene. The CDR3 runs 14 residues. CDR3 sequence reads: CASGDRASYNEQFF. The DNA of the CDR3 is TGTGCCAGTGGGGACAGGGCTAGCTACAATGAGCAGTTCTTC.

This chain joins TRBV5-1 and TRBJ2-5, with 12 bases matching TRBD1. V was clipped by 3 bases and J by 4 bases; unmatched bases: 7. Germline V gene lookup returns CDR1 SGHRS and CDR2 YFSETQ. The CDR3 extends over 16 amino acids. The CDR3 here is CASSSGQGALGETQYF. CDR3 nucleotides: TGCGCCAGCAGCTCGGGACAGGGGGCTTTGGGAGAGACCCAGTACTTC.

The rearrangement links TRBV6-2 or TRBV6-3 to TRBJ2-7; D is unresolved. CDR1 MNHEY and CDR2 SVGEGT come from the germline V gene. This CDR3 region has 11 residues. Trimming cost V 5 bases and J 3 bases, with 5 bases left between them. The CDR3 protein is CASSNRYEQYF. The CDR3 nucleotides are TGTGCCAGCAGTAACCGCTACGAGCAGTACTTC.

This clonotype came up a few times. In DNA, the CDR3 is TGCAGTGCTAGATCGACTAGCGGGGATACGCAGTATTTT. It codes for CSARSTSGDTQYF. The chain is built from TRBV20-1 and TRBJ2-3, with TRBD2 matching over 10 bases. Germline-derived CDR1 and CDR2 are DFQATT and SNEGSKA (reference sequence). The V and J ends lost 2 bases and 6 bases, in that order; junction bases with no gene match: 2. This CDR3 has 13 amino acids.

This chain links TRBV7-9 with TRBJ1-4; a weak D match, TRBD1 (5 bases). Trimming cost V 3 bases and J 7 bases, with 15 bases left between them. CDR1 SEHNR and CDR2 FQNEAQ come from the germline V gene (reference sequence). The CDR3 loop spans 15 amino acids. The CDR3: CASSFREVDGEKLFF. The DNA for the CDR3 is TGTGCCAGCAGCTTCAGGGAAGTTGACGGTGAAAAACTGTTTTTT.

This chain joins TRBV24-1 and TRBJ2-3, with 10 bases that match TRBD1. CDR3 length: 15 amino acids. CDR1 and CDR2 from the germline V gene are KGHDR and SFDVKD. The V and J ends lost 4 bases and 5 bases, in that order; junction bases with no gene match: 5. DNA of the CDR3: TGTGCCACCAGTGACCGGGACAGGGGACTAGATACGCAGTATTTT. It encodes CATSDRDRGLDTQYF.